This TCR beta chain is drawn from a study of blood T cells in healthy people across ages. J gave up 3 bases and V 3 bases, and 5 bases lay outside the gene matches. The CDR3 is made up of 15 amino acids. Germline CDR1 and CDR2: DFQATT and SNEGSKA (reference sequence). It was with a sample-barcoded 5' primer and a J-beta primer mix that a second PCR of roughly 7 to 12 cycles was run. TCRdb processed the 5' RACE reads anew with MiXCR; each CDR3 protein has one entry. Counted here are about 1 million distinct CDR3 sequences, 40% to 45% occurring once; the ten biggest clones make up under 20%. The chain uses TRBV20-1 and TRBJ2-1, with 10 bases aligning to TRBD2. What was sequenced was blood. The sequence was collected from a woman aged 55-69 years in good health. The DNA for the CDR3 is TGCAGTGCTAGGGGTCTAGCGGGAGTCTACAATGAGCAGTTCTTC. Its translation is CSARGLAGVYNEQFF.